The 20 T cell receptor beta chains listed next were all sequenced from one sample in a study of OX40 agonist ivuxolimab in advanced cancers. TCRdb keeps only in-frame clones here, not all; method: immunoSEQ multiplex PCR. Of approximately 68,000 clones in the sample, 80% to 95% are singletons; the top ten hold around 1%. The sequences come from CD4+ or CD8+ T cells sorted from blood, collected in a trial of the OX40 agonist ivuxolimab. These receptors were taken from an adult with an advanced solid tumor such as melanoma, head and neck, liver or kidney cancer.

The chain links TRBV9 to TRBJ2-2; a weak D match, TRBD2 (6 bases). This CDR3 contains 14 residues. Trimming cost V 4 bases and J 6 bases, with 13 bases left between them. Germline V gene data show CDR1 as SGDLS and CDR2 as YYNGEE. CDR3 loop: CASSPAGEAGELFF. CDR3 DNA: TGTGCCAGCAGCCCTGCCGGGGAGGCCGGGGAGCTGTTTTTT.

The gene calls are TRBV9 and TRBJ2-3; 8 positions match TRBD2. Germline-derived CDR1 and CDR2 are SGDLS and YYNGEE. J gave up 3 bases and V 2 bases, and 2 bases lay outside the gene matches. The CDR3 covers 14 residues. The CDR3 region is CASSVRGATDTQYF. The DNA of the CDR3 is TGTGCCAGCAGCGTGCGGGGGGCTACAGATACGCAGTATTTT.

V is TRBV5-1 and J is TRBJ2-6; D not certain. The V gene's germline CDR1 is SGHRS and CDR2 YFSETQ. Trimming removed 4 bases at V and 0 bases at J, with 11 bases between. CDR3 length: 16 amino acids. CDR3 region: CASSVGPTSGANVLTF. In DNA, the CDR3 is TGCGCCAGCAGCGTGGGCCCAACCTCTGGGGCCAACGTCCTGACTTTC.

This chain uses TRBV5-5 with TRBJ1-6; possibly TRBD1 for D (5 bases). CDR1 and CDR2 from the germline V gene are SGHKS and YYEKEE (reference sequence). Deletions cut 0 bases from V and 5 bases from J, with 9 bases between. The CDR3 covers 15 residues. The CDR3 here is CASSLAGGNNSPLHF. The CDR3 coding sequence is TGTGCCAGCAGCTTGGCCGGGGGAAATAATTCACCCCTCCACTTT.

The chain combines TRBV15 with TRBJ2-1, with D perhaps TRBD2 (5 bases). Trimming stripped 1 base from V and 0 bases from J, with 10 bases between. Germline loops: CDR1 LNHNV, CDR2 YYDKDF (reference sequence). The CDR3 is made up of 16 amino acids. This chain's CDR3 is CATSRVRGSSYNEQFF. The CDR3, as DNA: TGTGCCACCAGCAGAGTGAGAGGGAGCTCCTACAATGAGCAGTTCTTC.

The chain joins TRBV6-1 to TRBJ2-1; the match to TRBD1 covers 9 bases. Germline-derived CDR1 and CDR2 are MNHNS and SASEGT. Unmatched junction bases numbered 14, after V lost 4 bases and J lost 10 bases. This CDR3 has 16 amino acids. CDR3 in DNA: TGTGCCAGCAGTGTTTTTTATGGACAGGGGAGCGGAGAGCAGTTCTTC. As protein: CASSVFYGQGSGEQFF.

The V gene is TRBV5-1, the J gene TRBJ1-2; 8 nucleotides match TRBD1. CDR3 length: 15 residues. Germline V gene lookup returns CDR1 SGHRS and CDR2 YFSETQ. Trimming cost V 4 bases and J 5 bases; bases outside gene matches: 10. CDR3 bases: TGCGCCAGCAGCGAACAGACAGGGGCCGTATATGGCTACACCTTC. Protein sequence: CASSEQTGAVYGYTF.

The chain joins TRBV30 to TRBJ2-7; TRBD2 is a possible D gene (7 bases). V was cut by 4 bases and J by 3 bases, with 13 bases left in between. Per germline, CDR1 GTSNPN and CDR2 SVGIG (reference sequence). There are 13 residues in the CDR3. The CDR3 spells CAWTRGARYEQYF. The CDR3 DNA is TGTGCCTGGACCCGGGGGGCGCGCTACGAGCAGTACTTC.

The chain uses TRBV30 and TRBJ2-1, with 7 positions matching TRBD1. The CDR3 is 14 amino acids. Germline V CDR1 and CDR2: GTSNPN, SVGIG (reference sequence). Losses at the gene ends were 2 bases for V and 2 bases for J; bases not matched to a gene: 3. CDR3 in amino acids: CAWSWQGAYNEQFF. The CDR3 nucleotides read TGTGCCTGGAGTTGGCAGGGGGCCTACAATGAGCAGTTCTTC.

This chain uses TRBV11-2 with TRBJ1-6; D not resolved. The germline CDR1 and CDR2 sequences are SGHAT and FQNNGV. The CDR3 has 14 amino acids. Trimming took off 1 base at V and 6 bases at J, with 7 bases between the two ends. CDR3 DNA: TGTGCCAGCAGCTTAGTGGCGGGTAATTCACCCCTCCACTTT. It translates to CASSLVAGNSPLHF.

V gene TRBV11-3 combines with J gene TRBJ1-4; D perhaps matches TRBD1 (5 bases). Germline assignment: CDR1 SGHNT and CDR2 YENEEA. The CDR3 contains 14 residues. The V gene lost 5 bases and the J gene lost 7 bases, with 14 bases spanning the gap. Here the CDR3 reads CASSKGAGSEKLFF. In nucleotides, the CDR3 is TGTGCCAGCAGCAAGGGAGCAGGGTCTGAAAAACTGTTTTTT.

In its sample, this clone was seen a few times. This rearrangement joins TRBV19 to TRBJ1-5, with D possibly being TRBD1 (6 bases). V lost 3 bases to trimming and J lost 7 bases, with 10 bases between them. The CDR3 spans 13 residues. Germline V gene lookup returns CDR1 LNHDA and CDR2 SQIVND (reference sequence). For the CDR3, the DNA is TGTGCCAGTAGTATTCTGAGGGGGCAGCCCCAGCATTTT. Its translation is CASSILRGQPQHF.

The chain recombines TRBV6-6 with TRBJ2-2, with D possibly matching TRBD1 (7 bases). Trimming cost V 6 bases and J 4 bases, with 18 bases left between them. This CDR3 is built from 16 residues. CDR1 and CDR2 (germline): MNHNY, SVGAGI (reference sequence). CDR3 sequence (DNA): TGTGCCAGCAGAGGGGGCCCGGGGGCGGGCACCGGGGAGCTGTTTTTT. Residues: CASRGGPGAGTGELFF.

The sample holds a few counts of this clone. The chain is built from TRBV7-9 and TRBJ1-1; TRBD1 aligns across 7 bases. Germline CDR1 reads SEHNR; CDR2 reads FQNEAQ (reference sequence). This CDR3 contains 12 residues. V was pared by 1 base and J by 10 bases, with 3 bases of the junction left unmatched. CDR3 loop: CASSLGTGVAFF. In DNA, the CDR3 is TGTGCCAGCAGCTTAGGTACAGGGGTAGCTTTCTTT. Together with reference TRBV7-9 and TRBJ1-1, the CDR3 gives the full variable domain: DTGVSQNPRHKITKRGQNVTFRCDPISEHNRLYWYRQTLGQGPEFLTYFQNEAQLEKSRLLSDRFSAERPKGSFSTLEIQRTEQGDSAMYLCASSLGTGVAFFGQGTRLTVV.

The V call is TRBV23-1, the J call TRBJ1-5, with no clear D. TRBV23-1 is noted as an ORF with a role that remains uncertain. The ends were cut back, 6 bases at V and 7 bases at J, with 19 bases in the middle. This CDR3 has 15 amino acids. The CDR3 DNA reads as TGCGCCAGCAGCTTAAATGGGGTTTCGGAGCAGCCCCAGCATTTT. This sequence encodes CASSLNGVSEQPQHF.

This chain links TRBV5-6 with TRBJ2-3; 9 nucleotides align to TRBD1. Germline trimming cut 4 bases from V and 2 bases from J; bases unmatched to any gene: 8. CDR3 size: 16 residues. Germline CDR1 SGHDT, CDR2 YYEEEE. CDR3 DNA sequence: TGTGCCAGCAGCCCGAGGACAGGGGTCCCCACAGATACGCAGTATTTT. Protein sequence: CASSPRTGVPTDTQYF.

This chain links TRBV4-1 with TRBJ1-2, with D uncertain. This CDR3 spans 12 amino acids. The V gene lost 1 base and the J gene lost 1 base, with 1 base spanning the gap. In germline, CDR1 is MGHRA, CDR2 YSYEKL. The DNA for the CDR3 is TGCGCCAGCAGCCAAGGTAACTATGGCTACACCTTC. Its translation: CASSQGNYGYTF.

This rearrangement joins TRBV5-1 to TRBJ2-7; TRBD2 matches at 11 bases. The CDR3 runs 14 residues. V lost 4 bases and J lost 5; bases outside the gene matches: 5. The germline V gene encodes CDR1 SGHRS and CDR2 YFSETQ. The CDR3 sequence is CASSPTSGTHEQYF. The DNA of the CDR3 is TGCGCCAGCAGCCCGACTAGCGGGACCCACGAGCAGTACTTC.

V is TRBV19 and J is TRBJ2-3; D gene uncertain. CDR3 length: 13 amino acids. V was shortened by 6 bases and J by 5 bases, with 12 bases between the two germline ends. Germline CDR1 is LNHDA and CDR2 is SQIVND (reference sequence). The CDR3 loop reads CASRQLWIDTQYF. The CDR3 DNA reads as TGTGCCAGTAGACAATTATGGATAGATACGCAGTATTTT.

The chain links TRBV27 to TRBJ2-5, with a weak D call TRBD2 (6 bases). The J call may be faulty, since TRBJ2-7 better matches the DNA end. CDR3 size: 14 residues. The V gene's germline CDR1 is MNHEY and CDR2 SMNVEV (reference sequence). Here the CDR3 DNA reads TGTGCCAGCAGTTTTTCCCGGGACTCGTACGAGCAGTACTTC. Amino acids: CASSFSRDSYEQYF.